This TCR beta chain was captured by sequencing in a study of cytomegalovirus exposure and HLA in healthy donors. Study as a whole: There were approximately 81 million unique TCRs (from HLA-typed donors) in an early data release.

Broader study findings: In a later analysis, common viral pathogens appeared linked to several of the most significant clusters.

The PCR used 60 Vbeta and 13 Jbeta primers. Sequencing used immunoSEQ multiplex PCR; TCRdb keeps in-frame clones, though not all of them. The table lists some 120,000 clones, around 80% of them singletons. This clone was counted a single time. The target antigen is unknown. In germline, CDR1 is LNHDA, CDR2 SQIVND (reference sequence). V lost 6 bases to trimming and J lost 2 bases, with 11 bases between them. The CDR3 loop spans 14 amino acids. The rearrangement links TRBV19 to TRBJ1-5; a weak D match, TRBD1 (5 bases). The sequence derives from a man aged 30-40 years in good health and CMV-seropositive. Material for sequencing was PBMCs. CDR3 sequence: CASRSRVGNQPQHF. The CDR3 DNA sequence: TGTGCCAGTAGATCCAGGGTTGGCAATCAGCCCCAGCATTTT.